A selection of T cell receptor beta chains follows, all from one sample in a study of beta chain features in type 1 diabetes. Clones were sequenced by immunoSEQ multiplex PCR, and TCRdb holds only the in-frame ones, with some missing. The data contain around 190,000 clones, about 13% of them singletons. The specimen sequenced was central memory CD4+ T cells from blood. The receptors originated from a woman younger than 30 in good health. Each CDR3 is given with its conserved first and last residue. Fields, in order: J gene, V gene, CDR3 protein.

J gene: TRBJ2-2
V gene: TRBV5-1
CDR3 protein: CASSLERVQSTGELFF

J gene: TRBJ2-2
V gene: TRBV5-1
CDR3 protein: CASSETSGTGELFF

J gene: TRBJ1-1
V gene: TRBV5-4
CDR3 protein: CASSLAGTLNTEAFF

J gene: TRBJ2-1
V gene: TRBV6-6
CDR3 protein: CASIGLAGGEQFF

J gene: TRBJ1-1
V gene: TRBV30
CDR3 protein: CAWKKVTMNTEAFF

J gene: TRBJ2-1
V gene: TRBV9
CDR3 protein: CASSAGDSSYNEQFF

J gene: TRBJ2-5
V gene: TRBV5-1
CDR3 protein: CASSSATGTGAETQYF

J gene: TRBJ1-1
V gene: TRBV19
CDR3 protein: CASSKQRGRTEAFF

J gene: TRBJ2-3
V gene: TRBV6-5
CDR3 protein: CASSYSFSGATDTQYF

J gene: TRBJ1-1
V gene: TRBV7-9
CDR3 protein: CASSLVMNTEAFF

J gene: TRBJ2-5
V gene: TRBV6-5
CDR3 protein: CASSRDRREGETQYF

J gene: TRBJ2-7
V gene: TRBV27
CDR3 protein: CASSLWTGNHEQYF

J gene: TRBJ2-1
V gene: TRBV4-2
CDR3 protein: CASSQAGLGNEQFF

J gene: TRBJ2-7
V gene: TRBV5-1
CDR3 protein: CASMFGGAGGNYEQYF

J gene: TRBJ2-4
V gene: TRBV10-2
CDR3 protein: CASSESQGRAKNIQYF

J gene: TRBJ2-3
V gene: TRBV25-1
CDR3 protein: CASSSGTFTDTQYF

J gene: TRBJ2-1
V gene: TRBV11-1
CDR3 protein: CASSLRTGGRTYNEQFF

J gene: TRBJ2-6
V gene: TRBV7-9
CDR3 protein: CASSLEPSGANVLTF

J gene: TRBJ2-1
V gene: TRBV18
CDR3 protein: CASFATLSYNEQFF

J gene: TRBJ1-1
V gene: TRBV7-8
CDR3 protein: CASSLRGRTEAFF

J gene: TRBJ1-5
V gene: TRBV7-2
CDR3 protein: CASSLLSRGSSQPQHF

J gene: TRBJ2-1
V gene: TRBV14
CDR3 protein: CASSHNPGQPYNEQFF

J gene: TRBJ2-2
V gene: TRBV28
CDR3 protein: CASSSLAGGFTGELFF

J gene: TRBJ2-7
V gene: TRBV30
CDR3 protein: CAWSSGLAGYEQYF

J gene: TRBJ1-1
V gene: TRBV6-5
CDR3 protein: CASSQDSHEAFF

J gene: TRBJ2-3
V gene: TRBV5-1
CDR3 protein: CASKTGDWADTQYF

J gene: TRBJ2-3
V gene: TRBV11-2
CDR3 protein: CASSFGVTDTQYF

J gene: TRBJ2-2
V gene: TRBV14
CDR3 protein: CASSQDRPNTGELFF

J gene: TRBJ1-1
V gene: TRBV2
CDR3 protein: CASTGTALNTEAFF

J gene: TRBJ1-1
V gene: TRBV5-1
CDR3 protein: CASSLNTNTEAFF

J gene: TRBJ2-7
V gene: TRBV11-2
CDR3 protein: CASSLGGLGAREQYF

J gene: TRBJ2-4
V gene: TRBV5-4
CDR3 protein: CASSPPRLAGAANIQYF

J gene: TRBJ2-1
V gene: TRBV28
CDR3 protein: CASTRSFGEQFF

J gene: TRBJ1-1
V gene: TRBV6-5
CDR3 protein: CASRWGGNTEAFF

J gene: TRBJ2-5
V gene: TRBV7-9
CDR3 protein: CASSLDRGRETQYF

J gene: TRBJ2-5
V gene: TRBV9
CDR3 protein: CASSVGGLAGGQETQYF

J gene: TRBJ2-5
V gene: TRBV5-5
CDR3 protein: CASSSSSGGGETQYF

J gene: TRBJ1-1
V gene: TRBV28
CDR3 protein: CASGQGQGSSTEAFF

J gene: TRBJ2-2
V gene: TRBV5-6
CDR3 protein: CASRTAPGSTGELFF

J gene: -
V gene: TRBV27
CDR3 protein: CASSLRQGRHEQYF

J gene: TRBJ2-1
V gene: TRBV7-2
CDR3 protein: CASSPARSGRGYEQFF

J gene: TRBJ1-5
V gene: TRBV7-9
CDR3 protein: CASSPGGAPLVQPQHF

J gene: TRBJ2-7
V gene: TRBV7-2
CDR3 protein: CASGLGTSGLAYEQYF

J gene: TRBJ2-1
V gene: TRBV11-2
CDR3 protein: CASSSRLAGVFNEQFF

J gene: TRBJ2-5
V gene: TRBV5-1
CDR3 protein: CASSLGGTGKQETQYF

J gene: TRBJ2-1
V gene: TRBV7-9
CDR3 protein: CASSLNNYNEQFF

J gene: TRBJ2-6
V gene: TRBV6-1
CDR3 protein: CASSEPAGARGSGANVLTF

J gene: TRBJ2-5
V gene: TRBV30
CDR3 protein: CAWSVPAGGETQYF

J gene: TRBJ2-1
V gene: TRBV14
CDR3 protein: CASSQGQNSYNEQFF

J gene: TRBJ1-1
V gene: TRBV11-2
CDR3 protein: CASSLRGDPNTEAFF

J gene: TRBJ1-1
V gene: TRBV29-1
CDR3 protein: CSVESRLLNTEAFF

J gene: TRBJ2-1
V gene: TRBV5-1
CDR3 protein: CASSGHANRARIDEQFF